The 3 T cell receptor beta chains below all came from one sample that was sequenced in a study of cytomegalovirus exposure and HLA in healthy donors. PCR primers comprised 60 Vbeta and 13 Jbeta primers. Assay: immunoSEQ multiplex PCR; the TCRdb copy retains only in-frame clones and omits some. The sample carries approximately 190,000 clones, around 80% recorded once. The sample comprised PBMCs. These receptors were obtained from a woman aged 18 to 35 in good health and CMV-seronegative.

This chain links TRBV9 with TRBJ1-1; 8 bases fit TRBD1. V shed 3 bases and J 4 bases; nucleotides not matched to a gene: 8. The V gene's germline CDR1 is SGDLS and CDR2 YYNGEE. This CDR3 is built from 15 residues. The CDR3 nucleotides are TGTGCCAGCAGCGCCAGGACAGGGCTGGGCACTGAAGCTTTCTTT. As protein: CASSARTGLGTEAFF.

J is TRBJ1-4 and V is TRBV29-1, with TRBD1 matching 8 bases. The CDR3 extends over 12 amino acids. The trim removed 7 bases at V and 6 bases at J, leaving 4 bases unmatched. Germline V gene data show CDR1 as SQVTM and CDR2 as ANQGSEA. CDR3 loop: CSADRGDEKLFF. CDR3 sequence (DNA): TGCAGCGCTGACAGGGGAGATGAAAAACTGTTTTTT.

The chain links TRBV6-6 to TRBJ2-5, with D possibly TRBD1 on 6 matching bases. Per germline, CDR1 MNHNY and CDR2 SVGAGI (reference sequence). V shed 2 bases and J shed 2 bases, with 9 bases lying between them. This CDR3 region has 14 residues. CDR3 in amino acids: CASSYRGQQETQYF. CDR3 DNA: TGTGCCAGCAGTTACCGGGGACAACAAGAGACCCAGTACTTC.